The 10 T cell receptor beta chains below all came from one sample that was sequenced in a study of beta chain features in type 1 diabetes. Study conclusions and caveats: Across all four CD4+ subsets, people with type 1 diabetes showed modestly shorter TCRB CDR3s.

For these TCRs, the target antigens are not known. Of the isolated RNA, all was reverse transcribed, and so the sequenced material was expressed TCRB transcripts. Generated by immunoSEQ multiplex PCR, the TCRdb table keeps only in-frame clones and is missing some. This table has some 190,000 clones, 7.5% to 8.5% appearing once. The sequencing input was central memory CD4+ T cells from blood. The receptors come from a man aged 18-30 years with type 1 diabetes.

The V gene is TRBV5-1, the J gene TRBJ2-3; D ambiguous. The germline CDR1 and CDR2 sequences are SGHRS and YFSETQ. The CDR3 is 14 amino acids. The V end was cut by 0 bases, the J end by 5 bases, with 10 bases between. The CDR3 nucleotides read TGCGCCAGCAGCTTGGGAGTAGCTGGAGATACGCAGTATTTT. This encodes CASSLGVAGDTQYF. The full variable domain, completed using reference TRBV5-1 and TRBJ2-3, is KAGVTQTPRYLIKTRGQQVTLSCSPISGHRSVSWYQQTPGQGLQFLFEYFSETQRNKGNFPGRFSGRQFSNSRSEMNVSTLELGDSALYLCASSLGVAGDTQYFGPGTRLTVL.

V gene TRBV6-1 combines with J gene TRBJ1-2; D might be TRBD1 (6 bases). Trimming pared 6 bases from V and 4 bases from J, leaving 18 bases between. This CDR3 has 15 amino acids. Germline lookup yields CDR1 MNHNS and CDR2 SASEGT. The CDR3 sequence: CASSSGQGQLYGYTF. The CDR3, as DNA: TGTGCCAGCAGCTCCGGCCAGGGACAACTCTATGGCTACACCTTC.

This clone was detected only a few times. The rearrangement joins TRBV6-5 to TRBJ2-5; D possibly corresponds to TRBD2 (5 bases). The CDR3 totals 11 residues. Per germline, CDR1 MNHEY and CDR2 SVGAGI. Trimming shortened V by 2 bases and J by 9 bases, and 7 bases separated the two germline ends. CDR3 loop: CASSYPGAQYF. CDR3 coding DNA: TGTGCCAGCAGTTACCCCGGGGCCCAGTACTTC.

V gene TRBV4-1 combines with J gene TRBJ2-5, with 8 bases lining up with TRBD1. J gave up 4 bases and V 4 bases, and 8 bases lay outside the gene matches. CDR3 length: 15 residues. Germline-derived CDR1 and CDR2 are MGHRA and YSYEKL. The CDR3 region has the DNA TGCGCCAGCAGCCTAGATGGACAGGGTGGAGAGACCCAGTACTTC. Translation gives CASSLDGQGGETQYF.

The rearrangement uses TRBV10-2 and TRBJ2-2, with a possible D match to TRBD2 (5 bases). CDR1 WSHSY and CDR2 SAAADI come from the germline V gene. With 4 bases removed from V and 6 bases from J, the gap between germline ends came to 9 bases. The CDR3 consists of 13 residues. The CDR3 reads CASSARDSGELFF. CDR3 sequence (DNA): TGCGCCAGCAGTGCCCGGGATTCCGGGGAGCTGTTTTTT.

The V call is TRBV10-3, the J call TRBJ2-2; TRBD2 matches 11 bases. The germline gives CDR1 ENHRY, CDR2 SYGVKD. The CDR3 is made up of 15 amino acids. V lost 6 bases and J lost 7; bases outside the gene matches: 7. CDR3 sequence: CAISRLAGQDGELFF. The CDR3 bases are TGTGCCATCAGCAGACTAGCGGGACAAGACGGGGAGCTGTTTTTT.

V is TRBV18 and J is TRBJ1-1, with TRBD1 matching over 8 bases. This CDR3 contains 14 residues. The trim removed 1 base at V and 3 bases at J, leaving 1 base unmatched. Germline V gene data show CDR1 as KGHSH and CDR2 as LQKENI. Here the CDR3 DNA reads TGTGCCAGCTCACCACAGACAGGGGACACTGAAGCTTTCTTT. Encoded protein: CASSPQTGDTEAFF.

As concerns this clone: Other DNA sequences of this sample code for an identical CDR3. This chain connects TRBV28 to TRBJ1-2; D is undetermined. The CDR3 length is 12 residues. The germline gives CDR1 MDHEN, CDR2 SYDVKM. Trimming shortened V by 2 bases and J by 8 bases, and 9 bases separated the two germline ends. Here the CDR3 reads CASSLRERGYTF. The CDR3 coding sequence is TGTGCCAGCAGTTTAAGGGAGCGCGGCTACACCTTC.

The chain links TRBV30 to TRBJ2-1, with a possible D match to TRBD2 (6 bases). Germline loops: CDR1 GTSNPN, CDR2 SVGIG (reference sequence). The CDR3 totals 14 residues. The V end was cut by 4 bases, the J end by 2 bases, with 12 bases between. Here the CDR3 reads CAWITAGTYNEQFF. As DNA, the CDR3 is TGTGCCTGGATTACGGCGGGGACCTACAATGAGCAGTTCTTC. The full variable domain, in which reference TRBV30 and TRBJ2-1 provide the parts outside the CDR3, is SQTIHQWPATLVQPVGSPLSLECTVEGTSNPNLYWYRQAAGRGLQLLFYSVGIGQISSEVPQNLSASRPQDRQFILSSKKLLLSDSGFYLCAWITAGTYNEQFFGPGTRLTVL.

This clone was seen a few times. The CDR3 is CASSSGGEETQYF. CDR3 in DNA: TGCGCCAGCAGCTCCGGGGGAGAAGAGACCCAGTACTTC. The J gene is TRBJ2-5, the V gene TRBV5-1, with D possibly matching TRBD2 (6 bases). Trimming shortened V by 3 bases and J by 3 bases, and 9 bases separated the two germline ends. The CDR3 has 13 amino acids. Germline-derived CDR1 and CDR2 are SGHRS and YFSETQ.